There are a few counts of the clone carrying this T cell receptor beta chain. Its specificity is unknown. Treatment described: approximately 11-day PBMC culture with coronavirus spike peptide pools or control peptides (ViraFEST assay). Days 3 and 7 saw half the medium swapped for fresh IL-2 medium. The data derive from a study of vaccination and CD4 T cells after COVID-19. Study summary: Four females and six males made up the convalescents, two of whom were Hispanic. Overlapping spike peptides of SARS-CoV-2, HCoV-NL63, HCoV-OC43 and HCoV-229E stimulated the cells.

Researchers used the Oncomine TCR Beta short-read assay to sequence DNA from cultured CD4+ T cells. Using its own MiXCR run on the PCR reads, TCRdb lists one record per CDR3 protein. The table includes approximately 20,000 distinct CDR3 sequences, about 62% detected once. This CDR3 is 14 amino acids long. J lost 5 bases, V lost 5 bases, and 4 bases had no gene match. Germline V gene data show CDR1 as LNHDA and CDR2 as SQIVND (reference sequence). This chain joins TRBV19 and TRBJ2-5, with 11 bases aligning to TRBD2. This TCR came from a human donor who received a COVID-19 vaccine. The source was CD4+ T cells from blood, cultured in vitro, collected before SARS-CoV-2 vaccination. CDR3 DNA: TGTGCCAGTAGTCGGACTAGCGGGCCCGAGACCCAGTACTTC. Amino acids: CASSRTSGPETQYF.